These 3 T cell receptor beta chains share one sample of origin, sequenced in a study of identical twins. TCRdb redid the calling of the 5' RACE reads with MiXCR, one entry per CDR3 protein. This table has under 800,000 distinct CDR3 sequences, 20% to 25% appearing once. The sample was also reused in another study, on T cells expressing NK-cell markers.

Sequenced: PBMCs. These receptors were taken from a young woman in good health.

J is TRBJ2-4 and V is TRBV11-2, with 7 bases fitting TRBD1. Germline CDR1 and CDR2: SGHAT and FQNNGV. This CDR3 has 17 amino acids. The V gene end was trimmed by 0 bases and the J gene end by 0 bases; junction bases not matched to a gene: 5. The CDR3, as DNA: TGTGCCAGCAGCTTAGACGGGGACAGAAAAGCCAAAAACATTCAGTACTTC. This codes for CASSLDGDRKAKNIQYF.

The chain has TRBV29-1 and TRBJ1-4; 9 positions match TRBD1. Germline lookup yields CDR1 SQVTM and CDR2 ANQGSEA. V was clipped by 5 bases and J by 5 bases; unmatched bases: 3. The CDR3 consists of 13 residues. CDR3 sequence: CSVPTGGNEKLFF. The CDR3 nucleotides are TGCAGCGTTCCGACAGGGGGGAATGAAAAACTGTTTTTT.

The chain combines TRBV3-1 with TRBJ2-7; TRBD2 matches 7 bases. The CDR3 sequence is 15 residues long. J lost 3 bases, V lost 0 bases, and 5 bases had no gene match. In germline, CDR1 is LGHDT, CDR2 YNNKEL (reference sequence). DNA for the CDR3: TGTGCCAGCAGCCAAGACCCTAGCGGACTCTACGAGCAGTACTTC. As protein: CASSQDPSGLYEQYF.